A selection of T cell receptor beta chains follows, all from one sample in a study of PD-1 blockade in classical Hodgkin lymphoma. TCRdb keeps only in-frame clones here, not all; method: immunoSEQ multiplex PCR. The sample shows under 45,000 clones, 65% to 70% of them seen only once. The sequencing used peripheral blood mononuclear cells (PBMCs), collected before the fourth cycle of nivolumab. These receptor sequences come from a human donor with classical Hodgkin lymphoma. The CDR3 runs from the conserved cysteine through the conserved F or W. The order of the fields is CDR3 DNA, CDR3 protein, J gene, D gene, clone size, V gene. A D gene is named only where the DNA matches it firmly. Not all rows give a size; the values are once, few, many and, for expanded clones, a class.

CDR3 DNA: TGTGCCAGCAGTTTAATTAGCGGGGGGGAAAATGAAAACATTCAGTACTTC; CDR3 protein: CASSLISGGENENIQYF; J gene: TRBJ2-4; D gene: TRBD2; clone size: .; V gene: TRBV27
CDR3 DNA: TGTGCCAGCAGCTTAGAGGGGGACACTGAAGCTTTCTTT; CDR3 protein: CASSLEGDTEAFF; J gene: TRBJ1-1; D gene: .; clone size: few; V gene: TRBV7-9
CDR3 DNA: TGCGCCAGCAGCCCGAGACAGAGAGCCGACGAGCAGTACTTC; CDR3 protein: CASSPRQRADEQYF; J gene: TRBJ2-7; D gene: .; clone size: .; V gene: TRBV5-1
CDR3 DNA: TGTGCCAGCAGCTTAGCGTGGGGATCTGGAAACACCATATATTTT; CDR3 protein: CASSLAWGSGNTIYF; J gene: TRBJ1-3; D gene: .; clone size: few; V gene: TRBV7-9
CDR3 DNA: TGTGCCAGCAGAACTGACAGACGCACAGATACGCAGTATTTT; CDR3 protein: CASRTDRRTDTQYF; J gene: TRBJ2-3; D gene: .; clone size: .; V gene: TRBV27
CDR3 DNA: TGTGCCAGCAGTCGGGACCTCACTGAAGCTTTCTTT; CDR3 protein: CASSRDLTEAFF; J gene: TRBJ1-1; D gene: .; clone size: .; V gene: TRBV5-4
CDR3 DNA: TGTGCCAGCAGTTACTTCGATTTATTAAATAATTCACCCCTCCACTTT; CDR3 protein: CASSYFDLLNNSPLHF; J gene: TRBJ1-6; D gene: .; clone size: .; V gene: TRBV6-5
CDR3 DNA: TGTGCCAGACCTTCTCACATGGGGAACACTGAAGCTTTCTTT; CDR3 protein: CARPSHMGNTEAFF; J gene: TRBJ1-1; D gene: .; clone size: .; V gene: TRBV6-4
CDR3 DNA: TGTGCCACCAGCACCGACAGGGGTGGCTCACCCCTCCACTTT; CDR3 protein: CATSTDRGGSPLHF; J gene: TRBJ1-6; D gene: TRBD1; clone size: .; V gene: TRBV15
CDR3 DNA: TGTGCCAGCAGCCCAGATCCGGGACAGGGGGAAAAACTGTTTTTT; CDR3 protein: CASSPDPGQGEKLFF; J gene: TRBJ1-4; D gene: TRBD1; clone size: .; V gene: TRBV5-4
CDR3 DNA: TGTGCCAGCAGCTTAGGTAGACTCAATCAGCCCCAGCATTTT; CDR3 protein: CASSLGRLNQPQHF; J gene: TRBJ1-5; D gene: .; clone size: .; V gene: TRBV7-2
CDR3 DNA: TGTGCCAGCAGTTATCGGCAAGAAAATGAAAAACTGTTTTTT; CDR3 protein: CASSYRQENEKLFF; J gene: TRBJ1-4; D gene: .; clone size: .; V gene: TRBV27
CDR3 DNA: TGTGCCTGCCAACTCAGGGGGCCGAACACTGAAGCTTTCTTT; CDR3 protein: CACQLRGPNTEAFF; J gene: TRBJ1-1; D gene: TRBD1; clone size: .; V gene: TRBV30